This T cell receptor beta chain was captured in a study of T cells after somatic rescue of genetic block. Unmatched junction bases numbered 5, after V lost 8 bases and J lost 2 bases. This CDR3 is 13 amino acids long. CDR1 and CDR2 (germline): MNHNS, SASEGT. This table comes from immunoSEQ multiplex PCR, and its TCRdb copy is limited to in-frame clones, with some not included. Of roughly 58,000 clones in the sample, approximately 96% were seen once. Sequenced sample: peripheral blood mononuclear cells (PBMCs). This sequence was found in a child less than two years old. J is TRBJ2-7 and V is TRBV6-1; 8 positions match TRBD1. Here the CDR3 reads CASWTGLTYEQYF. DNA for the CDR3: TGTGCCAGCTGGACAGGGTTAACCTACGAGCAGTACTTC.